A single T cell receptor beta chain is shown here with its context. V lost 3 bases, J lost 5 bases, and 6 bases stayed unmatched. Germline V CDR1 and CDR2: LNHDA, SQIVND (reference sequence). This CDR3 is 15 amino acids long. The sample originates from a study of shared clonotypes between healthy human individuals. Generated by immunoSEQ multiplex PCR, the TCRdb table keeps only in-frame clones and is missing some. The sample records around 610,000 clones, roughly 95% being singletons. Naivety among CD8 cells was defined by CD45RO negativity and positive CCR7 selection, thereby excluding terminally differentiated effector memory CD45RA+ cells.

The sample consisted of naive CD8+ T cells sorted from blood. The rearrangement links TRBV19 to TRBJ2-1; 8 nucleotides match TRBD2. This clonotype was sampled from a woman in her 30s in good health. Here the CDR3 DNA reads TGTGCCAGTAGTATTCGGAGCGGGAGCAACAATGAGCAGTTCTTC. Its protein is CASSIRSGSNNEQFF.